This T cell receptor beta chain was identified in a study of spatial heterogeneity in lung cancer. Documented time point: blood at routine non-recurrence follow-up after resection. J gave up 9 bases and V 1 base, and 7 bases lay outside the gene matches. The CDR3 spans 16 residues. Germline CDR1 is LGHDT and CDR2 is YNNKEL (reference sequence). TCRdb passed the 5' RACE reads through MiXCR, listing each CDR3 protein once. The sample carries 3,300 or so distinct CDR3 sequences, roughly a fifth recorded once. This material consisted of PBMCs, taken at follow-up. The receptor was isolated from a male donor with early-stage non-small cell lung cancer. This chain uses TRBV3-1 with TRBJ1-6, with TRBD1 identical over 9 bases. In nucleotides, the CDR3 is TGTGCCAGCAGCCAAGGGACAGGGGACTCTAGTTCACCCCTCCACTTT. Protein: CASSQGTGDSSSPLHF.